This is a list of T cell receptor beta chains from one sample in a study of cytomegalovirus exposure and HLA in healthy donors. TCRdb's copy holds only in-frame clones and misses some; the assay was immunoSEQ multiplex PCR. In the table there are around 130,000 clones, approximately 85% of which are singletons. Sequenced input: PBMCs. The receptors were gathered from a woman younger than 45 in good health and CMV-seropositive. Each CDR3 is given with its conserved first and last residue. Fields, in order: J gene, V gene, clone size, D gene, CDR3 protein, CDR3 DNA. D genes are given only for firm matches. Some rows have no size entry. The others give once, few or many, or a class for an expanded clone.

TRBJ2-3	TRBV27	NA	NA	CASSLSAVISTDTQYF	TGTGCCAGCAGTTTATCGGCAGTTATTAGCACAGATACGCAGTATTTT
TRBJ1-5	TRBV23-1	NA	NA	CASTTPNGRGAHQPQHF	TGCGCCAGCACTACCCCCAACGGCAGGGGAGCGCATCAGCCCCAGCATTTT
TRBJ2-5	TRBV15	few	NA	CATSRGRTVEAQYF	TGTGCCACCAGCAGAGGAAGAACGGTGGAGGCCCAGTACTTC
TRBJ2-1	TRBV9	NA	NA	CASSSPGREQFF	TGTGCCAGCAGCTCCCCGGGGAGGGAGCAGTTCTTC
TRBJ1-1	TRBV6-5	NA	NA	CASSLTLGGLAFF	TGTGCCAGCAGTCTAACCCTCGGGGGGCTTGCTTTCTTT
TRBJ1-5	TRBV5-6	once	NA	CASSLAGGHSPSNQPQHF	TGTGCCAGCAGCTTGGCGGGGGGGCACTCCCCTAGCAATCAGCCCCAGCATTTT
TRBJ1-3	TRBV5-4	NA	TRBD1	CASSRTGVGDTIYF	TGTGCCAGCAGCCGAACAGGGGTAGGGGACACCATATATTTT
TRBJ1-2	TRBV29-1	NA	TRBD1	CSARGQAAPSYGYTF	TGCAGCGCCAGAGGACAGGCGGCCCCTAGCTATGGCTACACCTTC
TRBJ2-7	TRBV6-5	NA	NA	CASSNTGNEQYF	TGTGCCAGCAGCAATACAGGGAACGAGCAGTACTTC
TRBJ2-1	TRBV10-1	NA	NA	CASRGQNPDRPEQFF	TGCGCCAGCAGAGGACAGAACCCTGACCGGCCCGAGCAGTTCTTC
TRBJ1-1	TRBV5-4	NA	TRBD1	CASSPGDRNTEAFF	TGTGCCAGCAGCCCCGGGGACAGGAACACTGAAGCTTTCTTT
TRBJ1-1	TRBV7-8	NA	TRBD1	CASSQPRATGVTFF	TGTGCCAGCAGCCAACCTAGGGCAACAGGGGTGACTTTCTTT
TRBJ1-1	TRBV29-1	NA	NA	CSVAGNEAFF	TGCAGCGTCGCAGGGAATGAAGCTTTCTTT
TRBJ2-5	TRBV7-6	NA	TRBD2	CASSSSGRARMRETQYF	TGTGCCAGCAGCTCTAGCGGGAGGGCCAGGATGAGAGAGACCCAGTACTTC
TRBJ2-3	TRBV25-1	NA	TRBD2	CASSDSGGTDTQYF	TGTGCCAGCAGTGATAGCGGGGGCACAGATACGCAGTATTTT
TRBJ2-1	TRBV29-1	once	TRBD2	CSVLPGLAGHEQFF	TGCAGCGTGCTACCGGGACTAGCCGGACATGAGCAGTTCTTC
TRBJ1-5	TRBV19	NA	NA	CASSSVGGLNQPQHF	TGTGCCAGTAGTAGTGTTGGGGGCCTCAATCAGCCCCAGCATTTT
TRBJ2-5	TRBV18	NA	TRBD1	CASSPGTGSETQYF	TGTGCCAGCTCACCAGGGACAGGGTCGGAGACCCAGTACTTC
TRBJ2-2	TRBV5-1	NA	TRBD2	CASRPASGDSTGELFF	TGCGCCAGCAGGCCGGCTAGCGGAGACTCCACCGGGGAGCTGTTTTTT
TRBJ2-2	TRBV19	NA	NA	CASSMYVNTGELFF	TGTGCCAGTAGTATGTATGTGAACACCGGGGAGCTGTTTTTT
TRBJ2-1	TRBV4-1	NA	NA	CASRREPGYEQFF	TGCGCCAGCAGGAGGGAGCCGGGGTATGAGCAGTTCTTC
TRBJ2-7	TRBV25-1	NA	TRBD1	CASSAERSGTGDHEQYF	TGTGCCAGCAGTGCCGAGAGGAGTGGGACAGGTGACCACGAGCAGTACTTC
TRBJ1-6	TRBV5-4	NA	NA	CASSDITFSNSPLHF	TGTGCCAGCAGCGACATAACCTTCTCCAATTCACCCCTCCACTTT
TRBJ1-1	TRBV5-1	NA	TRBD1	CASSGGQGANTEAFF	TGCGCCAGCAGCGGGGGACAGGGGGCGAACACTGAAGCTTTCTTT
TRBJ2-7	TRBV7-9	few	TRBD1	CASSLEGARYEQYF	TGTGCCAGCAGCTTAGAGGGGGCGCGTTACGAGCAGTACTTC
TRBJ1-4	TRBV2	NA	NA	CASSEDSLQGKLFF	TGTGCCAGCAGTGAGGACAGCCTGCAGGGGAAACTGTTTTTT
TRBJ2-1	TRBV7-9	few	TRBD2	CASSPWTSGTVEQFF	TGTGCCAGCAGCCCCTGGACTAGCGGGACGGTTGAGCAGTTCTTC
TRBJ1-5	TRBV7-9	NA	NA	CASSLDAGQPQHF	TGTGCCAGCAGCTTAGACGCGGGGCAGCCCCAGCATTTT
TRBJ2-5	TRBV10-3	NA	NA	CAISPGHQETQYF	TGTGCCATCAGCCCTGGACATCAAGAGACCCAGTACTTC
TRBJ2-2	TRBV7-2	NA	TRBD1	CASSLMGQGTGELFF	TGTGCCAGCAGCTTAATGGGACAGGGAACCGGGGAGCTGTTTTTT
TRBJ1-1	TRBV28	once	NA	CASSPRRGWNTEAFF	TGTGCCAGCAGTCCAAGACGGGGTTGGAACACTGAAGCTTTCTTT
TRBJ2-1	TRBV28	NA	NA	CASSHSPPAGTYNEQFF	TGTGCCAGCAGCCACTCCCCCCCGGCGGGAACCTACAATGAGCAGTTCTTC
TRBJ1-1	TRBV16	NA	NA	CASSSPVTVNTEAFF	TGTGCCAGCAGCTCACCCGTTACGGTTAACACTGAAGCTTTCTTT
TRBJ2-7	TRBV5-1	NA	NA	CASSLVRGSGYEQYF	TGCGCCAGCAGCTTGGTGCGCGGTTCGGGATACGAGCAGTACTTC
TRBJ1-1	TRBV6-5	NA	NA	CASSYTSRGAREAFF	TGTGCCAGCAGTTACACCTCCCGGGGGGCGCGTGAAGCTTTCTTT
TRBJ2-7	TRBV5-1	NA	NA	CASSFLSGVNSYEQYF	TGCGCCAGCAGCTTTCTCTCAGGGGTTAACTCCTACGAGCAGTACTTC
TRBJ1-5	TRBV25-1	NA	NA	CASPPTGSNQPQHF	TGTGCCAGCCCGCCCACGGGATCGAACCAGCCCCAGCATTTT
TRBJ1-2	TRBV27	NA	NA	CASSLGTYFGYTF	TGTGCCAGCAGTTTAGGGACATATTTTGGCTACACCTTC
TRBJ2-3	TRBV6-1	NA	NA	CASSEVSGTDTQYF	TGTGCCAGCAGTGAAGTCTCCGGCACAGATACGCAGTATTTT
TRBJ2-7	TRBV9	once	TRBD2	CASSVAPLAGGYEQYF	TGTGCCAGCAGCGTAGCCCCTCTAGCGGGTGGTTACGAGCAGTACTTC